This T cell receptor beta chain is drawn from a study of shared clonotypes between healthy human individuals. Germline CDR1 reads LNHDA; CDR2 reads SQIVND (reference sequence). The CDR3 covers 15 residues. Trimming cost V 5 bases and J 2 bases; bases outside gene matches: 6. Genomic DNA, for the unsorted samples, came from roughly 94 million PBMCs. Per the original methods: Junction-only sequences without quality scores were provided by ImmunoSEQ, so filtering was different. Produced via immunoSEQ multiplex PCR; TCRdb's table is partial and in-frame only. The DNA gave D and trimming, while V, J and clone size come from that table. This table has about 450,000 clones, around 79% appearing once. This clone was counted ten times or more.

This TCR derives from a woman aged 35 to 49 in good health. Some clones in this sample may be carry-over from other donors' samples. Sequencing was done on a sample of PBMCs. The chain is built from TRBV19 and TRBJ2-3, with 8 bases matching TRBD1. CDR3 coding DNA: TGTGCCAGTAGTTTTGACAGGGGCTCCACAGATACGCAGTATTTT. It encodes CASSFDRGSTDTQYF.